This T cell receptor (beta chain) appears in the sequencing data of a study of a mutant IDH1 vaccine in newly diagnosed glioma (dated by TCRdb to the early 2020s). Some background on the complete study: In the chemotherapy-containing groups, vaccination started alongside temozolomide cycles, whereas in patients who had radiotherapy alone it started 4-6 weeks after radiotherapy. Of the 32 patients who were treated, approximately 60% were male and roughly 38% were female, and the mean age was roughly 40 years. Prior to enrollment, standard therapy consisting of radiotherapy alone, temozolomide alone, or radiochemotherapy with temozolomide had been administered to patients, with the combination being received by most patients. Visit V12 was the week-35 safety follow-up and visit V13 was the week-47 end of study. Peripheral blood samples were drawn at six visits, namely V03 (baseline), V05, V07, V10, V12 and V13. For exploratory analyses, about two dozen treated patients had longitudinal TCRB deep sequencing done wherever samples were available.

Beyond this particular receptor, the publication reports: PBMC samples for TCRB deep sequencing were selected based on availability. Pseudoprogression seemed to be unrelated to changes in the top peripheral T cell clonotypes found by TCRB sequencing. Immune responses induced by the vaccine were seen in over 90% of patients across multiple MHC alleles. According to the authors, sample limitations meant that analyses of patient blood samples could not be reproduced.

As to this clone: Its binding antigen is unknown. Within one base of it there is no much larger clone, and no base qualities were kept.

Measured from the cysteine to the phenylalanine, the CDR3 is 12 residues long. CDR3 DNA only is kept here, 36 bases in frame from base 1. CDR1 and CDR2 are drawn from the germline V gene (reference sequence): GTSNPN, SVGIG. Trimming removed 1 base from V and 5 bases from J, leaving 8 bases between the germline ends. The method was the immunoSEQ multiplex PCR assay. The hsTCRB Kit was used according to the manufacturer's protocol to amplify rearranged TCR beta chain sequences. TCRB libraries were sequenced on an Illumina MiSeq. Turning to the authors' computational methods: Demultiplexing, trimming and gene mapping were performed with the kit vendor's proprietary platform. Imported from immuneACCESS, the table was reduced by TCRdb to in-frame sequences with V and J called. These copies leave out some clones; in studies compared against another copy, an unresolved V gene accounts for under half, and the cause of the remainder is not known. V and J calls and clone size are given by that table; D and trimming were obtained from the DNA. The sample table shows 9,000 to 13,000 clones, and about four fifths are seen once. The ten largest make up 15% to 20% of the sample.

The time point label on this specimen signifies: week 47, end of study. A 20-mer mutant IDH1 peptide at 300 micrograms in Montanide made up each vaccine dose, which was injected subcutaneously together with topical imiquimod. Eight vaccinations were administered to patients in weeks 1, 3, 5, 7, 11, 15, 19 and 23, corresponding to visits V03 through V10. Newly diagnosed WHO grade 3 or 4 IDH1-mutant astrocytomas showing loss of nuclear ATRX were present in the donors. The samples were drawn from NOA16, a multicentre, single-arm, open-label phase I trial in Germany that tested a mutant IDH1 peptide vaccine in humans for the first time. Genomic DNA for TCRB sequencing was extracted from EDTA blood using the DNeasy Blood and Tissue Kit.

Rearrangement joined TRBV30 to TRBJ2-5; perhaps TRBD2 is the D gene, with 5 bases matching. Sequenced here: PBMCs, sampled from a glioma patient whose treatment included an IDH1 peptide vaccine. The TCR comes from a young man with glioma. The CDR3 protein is CAWSGTGETQYF. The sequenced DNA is TGTGCCTGGAGTGGGACTGGGGAGACCCAGTACTTC.